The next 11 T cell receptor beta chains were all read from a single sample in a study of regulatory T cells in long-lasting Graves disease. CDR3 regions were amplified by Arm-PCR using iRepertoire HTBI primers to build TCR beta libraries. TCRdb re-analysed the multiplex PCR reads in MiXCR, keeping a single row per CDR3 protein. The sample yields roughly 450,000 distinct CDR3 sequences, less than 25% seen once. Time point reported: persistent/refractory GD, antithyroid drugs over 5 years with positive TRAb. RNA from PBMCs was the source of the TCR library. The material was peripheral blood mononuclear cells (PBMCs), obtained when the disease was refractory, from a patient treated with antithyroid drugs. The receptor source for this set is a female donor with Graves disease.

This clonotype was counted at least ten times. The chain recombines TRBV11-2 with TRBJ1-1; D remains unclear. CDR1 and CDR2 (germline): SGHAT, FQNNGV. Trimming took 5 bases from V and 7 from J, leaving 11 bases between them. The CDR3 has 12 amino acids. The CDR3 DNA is TGTGCCAGCAGCCCCCTGGGCAGTGAAGCTTTCTTT. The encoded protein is CASSPLGSEAFF.

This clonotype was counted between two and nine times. CDR3 sequence: CASSFDRGPGANVLTF. The CDR3 region has the DNA TGTGCCAGCAGCTTCGACAGGGGGCCGGGGGCCAACGTCCTGACTTTC. The chain uses TRBV2 and TRBJ2-6; TRBD1 matches 10 bases. The CDR3 loop spans 16 amino acids. The germline V gene has CDR1 SNHLY and CDR2 FYNNEI. V trimming: 6 bases; J trimming: 4 bases; junction bases outside the gene matches: 6.

The CDR3 spells CASSRGGQVYEQYF. CDR3 DNA sequence: TGCGCCAGCAGCCGGGGGGGGCAGGTCTACGAGCAGTACTTC. The V and J genes are TRBV5-1 and TRBJ2-7; TRBD2 matches 8 bases. The ends lost 4 bases at V and 3 bases at J; junction bases unmatched: 6. CDR1 is SGHRS and CDR2 is YFSETQ in the germline V gene. The CDR3 length is 14 residues.

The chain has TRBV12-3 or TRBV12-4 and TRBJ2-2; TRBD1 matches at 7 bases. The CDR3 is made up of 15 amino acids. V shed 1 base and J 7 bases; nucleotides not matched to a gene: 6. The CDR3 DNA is TGTGCCAGCAGTTTAGGAGACAGGGTTGTCGGGGAGCTGTTTTTT. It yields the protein CASSLGDRVVGELFF.

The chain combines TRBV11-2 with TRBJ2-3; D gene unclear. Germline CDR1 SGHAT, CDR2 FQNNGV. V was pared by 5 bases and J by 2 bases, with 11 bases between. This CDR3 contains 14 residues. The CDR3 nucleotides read TGTGCCAGCAGCCCTGAGTGGGTCACAGATACGCAGTATTTT. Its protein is CASSPEWVTDTQYF.

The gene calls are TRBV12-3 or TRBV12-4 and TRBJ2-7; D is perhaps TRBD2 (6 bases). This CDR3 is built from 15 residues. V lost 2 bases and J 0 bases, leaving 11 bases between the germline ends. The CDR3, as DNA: TGTGCCAGCAGTTTACTAGCGTCTAGCTCCTACGAGCAGTACTTC. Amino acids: CASSLLASSSYEQYF.

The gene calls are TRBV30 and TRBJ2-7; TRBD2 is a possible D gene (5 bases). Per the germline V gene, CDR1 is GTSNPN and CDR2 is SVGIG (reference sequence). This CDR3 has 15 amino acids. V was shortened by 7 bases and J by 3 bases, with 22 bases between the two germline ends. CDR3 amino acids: CAYDPGVSEYYEQYF. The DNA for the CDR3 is TGTGCCTACGATCCCGGGGTCTCTGAGTACTACGAGCAGTACTTC.

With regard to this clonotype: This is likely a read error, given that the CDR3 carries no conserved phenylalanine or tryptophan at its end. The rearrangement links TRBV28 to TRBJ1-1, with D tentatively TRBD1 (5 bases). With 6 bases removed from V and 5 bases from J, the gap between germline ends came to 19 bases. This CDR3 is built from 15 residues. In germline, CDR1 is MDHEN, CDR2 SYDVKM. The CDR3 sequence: CASRNSMGLGTEAFS. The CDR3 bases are TGTGCCAGCAGAAACTCGATGGGGCTGGGAACTGAAGCTTTCTCT.

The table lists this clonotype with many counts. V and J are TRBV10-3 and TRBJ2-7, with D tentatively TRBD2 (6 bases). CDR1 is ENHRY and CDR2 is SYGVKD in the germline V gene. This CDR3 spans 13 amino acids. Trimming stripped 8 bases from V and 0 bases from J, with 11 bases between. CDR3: CAIGSGYSYEQYF. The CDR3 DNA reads TGTGCCATCGGTAGCGGTTACTCCTACGAGCAGTACTTC.

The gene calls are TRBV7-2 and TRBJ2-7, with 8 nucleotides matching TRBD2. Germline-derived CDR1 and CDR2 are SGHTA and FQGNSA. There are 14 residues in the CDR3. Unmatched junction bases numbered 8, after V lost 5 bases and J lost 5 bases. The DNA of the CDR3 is TGTGCCAGCAGCCGGACTAGCTTCGGGGACGAGCAGTACTTC. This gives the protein CASSRTSFGDEQYF.

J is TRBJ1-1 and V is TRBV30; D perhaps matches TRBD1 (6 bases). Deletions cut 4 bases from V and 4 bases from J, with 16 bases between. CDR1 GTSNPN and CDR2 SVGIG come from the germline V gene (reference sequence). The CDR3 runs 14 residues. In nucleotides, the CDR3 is TGTGCCTGGACCCAAGGGGGGGCGGGCACTGAAGCTTTCTTT. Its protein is CAWTQGGAGTEAFF. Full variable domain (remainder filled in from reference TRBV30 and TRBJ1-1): SQTIHQWPATLVQPVGSPLSLECTVEGTSNPNLYWYRQAAGRGLQLLFYSVGIGQISSEVPQNLSASRPQDRQFILSSKKLLLSDSGFYLCAWTQGGAGTEAFFGQGTRLTVV.